Sequencing of this TCR beta chain was carried out in a study of shared clonotypes between healthy human individuals. Study-level points and caveats: Generation probabilities of non-shared clonotypes were lower (relative to those shared by all four donors). Although depth was large, rarefaction showed that sequencing of the sorted subsets was incomplete. There were few donors, and this limited the genetic and exposure-history diversity represented.

Measured with immunoSEQ multiplex PCR; TCRdb has only the in-frame clones, and not every one. Of over a million clones listed, 75% to 80% were seen once; the top ten hold roughly 0.65%. Of note for this clone: Antigen specificity is unknown.

CDR1 SGHTA and CDR2 FQGNSA come from the germline V gene. V lost 4 bases to trimming and J lost 4 bases; unmatched junction nucleotides: 8. This CDR3 has 15 amino acids. The TCR originated in a man aged 18 to 30 in good health. Some clones in this sample may be carry-over from other donors' samples. Sequences were obtained from memory CD4+ T cells from PBMCs. Documented subset: CD45RA-negative fraction. The chain combines TRBV7-2 with TRBJ2-5; 8 bases align to TRBD2. As DNA, the CDR3 is TGTGCCAGCAGCTCGGAAAGCGGGAGAGGAGAGACCCAGTACTTC. Protein product: CASSSESGRGETQYF. The full variable domain, rest sourced from reference TRBV7-2 and TRBJ2-5, is GAGVSQSPSNKVTEKGKDVELRCDPISGHTALYWYRQSLGQGLEFLIYFQGNSAPDKSGLPSDRFSAERTGGSVSTLTIQRTQQEDSAVYLCASSSESGRGETQYFGPGTRLLVL.